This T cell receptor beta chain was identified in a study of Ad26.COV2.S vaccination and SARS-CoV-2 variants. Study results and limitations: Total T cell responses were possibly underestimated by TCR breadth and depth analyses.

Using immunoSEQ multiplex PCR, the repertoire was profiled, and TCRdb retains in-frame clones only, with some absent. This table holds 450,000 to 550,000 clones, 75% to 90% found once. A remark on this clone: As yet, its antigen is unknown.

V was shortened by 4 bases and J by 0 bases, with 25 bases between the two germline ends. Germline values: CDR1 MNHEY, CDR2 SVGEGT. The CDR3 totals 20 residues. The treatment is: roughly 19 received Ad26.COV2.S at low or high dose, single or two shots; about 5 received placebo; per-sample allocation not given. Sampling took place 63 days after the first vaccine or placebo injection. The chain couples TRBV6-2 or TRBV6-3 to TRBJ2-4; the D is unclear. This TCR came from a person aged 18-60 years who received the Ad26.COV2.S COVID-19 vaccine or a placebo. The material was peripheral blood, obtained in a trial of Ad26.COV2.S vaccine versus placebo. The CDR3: CASSSLLKASVKLAKNIQYF. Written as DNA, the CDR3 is TGTGCCAGCAGTTCTCTACTTAAGGCCTCCGTTAAATTAGCCAAAAACATTCAGTACTTC.